One sample yielded the 17 T cell receptor beta chains listed below, sequenced in a study of cytomegalovirus exposure and HLA in healthy donors. PCR amplification relied on 60 Vbeta primers (plus 13 Jbeta primers). Assay used: immunoSEQ multiplex PCR; TCRdb lists only in-frame clones, some missing. This table has fewer than 120,000 clones, approximately 82% appearing once. Sequencing was done on a sample of PBMCs. All receptors derive from a man aged 25-45 years in good health and CMV-seropositive.

This clone has a handful of counts. The V and J genes are TRBV25-1 and TRBJ1-2; 7 bases line up with TRBD1. After removal of 1 base from V and 2 bases from J, the junction contained 13 bases not matched to a gene. Germline CDR1 is MGHDK and CDR2 is SYGVNS. This CDR3 is built from 18 residues. DNA of the CDR3: TGTGCCAGCAGTGAATTAGGAGGGGGCGGGTCTATCAACTATGGCTACACCTTC. It specifies CASSELGGGGSINYGYTF.

The chain uses TRBV6-5 and TRBJ1-1; D is uncertain. Trimming shortened V by 6 bases and J by 4 bases, and 15 bases separated the two germline ends. The CDR3 consists of 14 residues. CDR1 MNHEY and CDR2 SVGAGI come from the germline V gene. The CDR3 coding sequence is TGTGCCAGCAGGCTCAACTGGGAGGGCACTGAAGCTTTCTTT. As protein: CASRLNWEGTEAFF.

V gene TRBV6-1 combines with J gene TRBJ1-5; TRBD1 might be the D (5 bases). The CDR3 extends over 15 amino acids. V dropped 5 bases and J dropped 6 bases, with 17 bases sitting between them. Germline CDR1 MNHNS, CDR2 SASEGT. In DNA form, the CDR3 reads TGTGCCAGCAGTTGCCCCAGGGCGCCCCTTCAGCCCCAGCATTTT. Protein: CASSCPRAPLQPQHF.

The V call is TRBV18, the J call TRBJ2-7; 12 nucleotides align to TRBD2. Trimming took 8 bases from V and 6 from J; bases not matched to a gene: 23. The length of the CDR3 is 19 residues. CDR1 KGHSH and CDR2 LQKENI come from the germline V gene. CDR3 amino acids: CASVDRMGLAGGLDREQYF. The DNA for the CDR3 is TGTGCCAGCGTCGACAGGATGGGGCTAGCGGGGGGGCTGGATCGCGAGCAGTACTTC.

The rearrangement links TRBV5-5 to TRBJ1-1; 8 bases line up with TRBD1. This CDR3 is built from 15 residues. Germline V gene sequence: CDR1 SGHKS, CDR2 YYEKEE (reference sequence). Germline trimming cut 4 bases from V and 1 base from J; bases unmatched to any gene: 6. The CDR3 nucleotides are TGTGCCAGCAGCCCACTAGGGACAGGGAACACTGAAGCTTTCTTT. It codes for CASSPLGTGNTEAFF.

This clone was recorded once. The rearrangement uses TRBV28 and TRBJ1-6; D ambiguous. Germline CDR1 and CDR2: MDHEN and SYDVKM. V gave up 2 bases and J gave up 4 bases, with 9 bases separating them. This CDR3 comprises 15 residues. The CDR3 bases are TGTGCCAGCAGTTTAGGCCGATCTTATAATTCACCCCTCCACTTT. Protein sequence: CASSLGRSYNSPLHF.

A single count supports this clone. This rearrangement joins TRBV9 to TRBJ2-1; 13 bases align to TRBD2. The V and J ends lost 2 bases and 6 bases, in that order; junction bases with no gene match: 8. CDR1 and CDR2 from the germline V gene are SGDLS and YYNGEE. The CDR3 spans 17 residues. The CDR3 loop reads CASSVPTSGGSANEQFF. The CDR3 nucleotides are TGTGCCAGCAGCGTCCCGACTAGCGGGGGGAGTGCCAATGAGCAGTTCTTC. The full variable domain, with the rest looked up from reference TRBV9 and TRBJ2-1, is DSGVTQTPKHLITATGQRVTLRCSPRSGDLSVYWYQQSLDQGLQFLIQYYNGEERAKGNILERFSAQQFPDLHSELNLSSLELGDSALYFCASSVPTSGGSANEQFFGPGTRLTVL.

V usage is TRBV4-1 and J usage is TRBJ1-1, with a possible D match to TRBD1 (5 bases). Deletions cut 9 bases from V and 9 bases from J, with 11 bases between. Germline-derived CDR1 and CDR2 are MGHRA and YSYEKL. The CDR3 is 10 residues long. CDR3 region: CARDKGKAFF. The CDR3 DNA is TGCGCCAGGGACAAAGGCAAAGCTTTCTTT.

The rearrangement joins TRBV10-3 to TRBJ1-6, with D unresolved. The V and J ends lost 2 bases and 0 bases respectively, with 5 bases between them. CDR1 ENHRY and CDR2 SYGVKD come from the germline V gene. The CDR3 has 15 residues. The CDR3 protein is CAISEASSYNSPLHF. In DNA, the CDR3 is TGTGCCATCAGTGAGGCCAGCTCCTATAATTCACCCCTCCACTTT.

The J gene is TRBJ2-2, the V gene TRBV27; possibly TRBD1 for D (5 bases). Germline CDR1 MNHEY, CDR2 SMNVEV (reference sequence). This CDR3 has 13 residues. Between the trimmed V and J ends, which lost 3 bases and 3 bases, there was a span of 5 bases. The CDR3 spells CASSFRDTGELFF. For the CDR3, the DNA is TGTGCCAGCAGTTTCAGGGACACCGGGGAGCTGTTTTTT.

The chain is built from TRBV30 and TRBJ2-1; 13 positions agree with TRBD2. The CDR3 length is 17 residues. V lost 0 bases, J lost 4 bases, and 6 bases stayed unmatched. Germline CDR1 and CDR2: GTSNPN and SVGIG (reference sequence). The CDR3 spells CAWSVRRLAGGYNEQFF. The CDR3 nucleotides are TGTGCCTGGAGTGTACGCCGACTAGCGGGGGGATACAATGAGCAGTTCTTC.

V gene TRBV7-2 combines with J gene TRBJ2-5, with 10 bases that match TRBD1. CDR1 and CDR2 (germline): SGHTA, FQGNSA. V was pared by 4 bases and J by 5 bases, with 7 bases of the junction left unmatched. The CDR3 contains 15 residues. CDR3 loop: CASSYRQGARETQYF. As DNA, the CDR3 is TGTGCCAGCAGCTACCGACAGGGGGCGAGGGAGACCCAGTACTTC.

The chain links TRBV30 to TRBJ2-3; a possible D gene is TRBD1 (6 bases). V was clipped by 3 bases and J by 4 bases, with 11 bases between them. The CDR3 spans 13 residues. In germline, CDR1 is GTSNPN, CDR2 SVGIG (reference sequence). The DNA for the CDR3 is TGTGCCTGGAGCGAGGGGGAACCAGATACGCAGTATTTT. Translation gives CAWSEGEPDTQYF.

The chain uses TRBV5-6 and TRBJ1-4; TRBD1 matches 8 bases. V was pared by 4 bases and J by 8 bases, with 4 bases of the junction left unmatched. The CDR3 contains 13 residues. The germline gives CDR1 SGHDT, CDR2 YYEEEE. The CDR3 here is CASSVYRGEKLFF. In DNA form, the CDR3 reads TGTGCCAGCAGCGTATACAGGGGGGAAAAACTGTTTTTT.

The chain employs TRBV28 and TRBJ1-4; no clear D. V lost 3 bases and J lost 6, with 5 bases in between. The CDR3 spans 12 residues. In germline, CDR1 is MDHEN, CDR2 SYDVKM. In DNA, the CDR3 is TGTGCCAGCAGTTTCCGGTATGAAAAACTGTTTTTT. Translating it yields CASSFRYEKLFF.

There are a few counts of this clone. The chain is built from TRBV7-9 and TRBJ1-5; possibly TRBD1 for D (6 bases). Trimming took 5 bases from V and 5 from J, leaving 13 bases between them. CDR1 is SEHNR and CDR2 is FQNEAQ in the germline V gene (reference sequence). This CDR3 region has 14 residues. CDR3 loop: CASSPRTDDQPQHF. CDR3 nucleotide sequence: TGTGCCAGCAGCCCCCGGACAGACGATCAGCCCCAGCATTTT. The full variable domain, completed using reference TRBV7-9 and TRBJ1-5, is DTGVSQNPRHKITKRGQNVTFRCDPISEHNRLYWYRQTLGQGPEFLTYFQNEAQLEKSRLLSDRFSAERPKGSFSTLEIQRTEQGDSAMYLCASSPRTDDQPQHFGDGTRLSIL.

The genes are TRBV19 and TRBJ1-1; the match to TRBD1 covers 9 bases. J lost 0 bases, V lost 4 bases, and 6 bases had no gene match. The germline V gene has CDR1 LNHDA and CDR2 SQIVND (reference sequence). This CDR3 is 16 amino acids long. CDR3 residues: CASSRGTGFMNTEAFF. In nucleotides, the CDR3 is TGTGCCAGTAGTAGAGGGACAGGGTTTATGAACACTGAAGCTTTCTTT.